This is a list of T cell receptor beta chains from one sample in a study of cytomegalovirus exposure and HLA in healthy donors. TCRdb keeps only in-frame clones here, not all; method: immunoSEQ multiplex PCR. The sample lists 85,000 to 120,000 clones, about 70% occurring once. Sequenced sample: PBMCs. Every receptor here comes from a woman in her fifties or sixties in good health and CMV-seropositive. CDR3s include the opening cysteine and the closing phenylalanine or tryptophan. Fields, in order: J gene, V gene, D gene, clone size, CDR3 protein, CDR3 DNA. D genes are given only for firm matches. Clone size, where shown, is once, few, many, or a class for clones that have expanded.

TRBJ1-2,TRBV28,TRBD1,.,CASSTQGFFGYTF,TGTGCCAGCAGCACACAGGGGTTTTTCGGCTACACCTTC
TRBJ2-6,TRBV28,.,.,CASRVRQAYSGANVLTF,TGTGCCAGCCGCGTACGACAGGCTTACTCTGGGGCCAACGTCCTGACTTTC
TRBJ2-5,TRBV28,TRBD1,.,CASSSGGLETQYF,TGTGCCAGCAGTTCAGGGGGCTTAGAGACCCAGTACTTC
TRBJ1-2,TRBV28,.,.,CASSSLNALGSWFYGYTF,TGTGCCAGCAGTTCCCTTAATGCCCTGGGGAGTTGGTTCTATGGCTACACCTTC
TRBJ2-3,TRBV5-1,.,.,CASSWQGFTDTQYF,TGCGCCAGCAGCTGGCAGGGATTCACAGATACGCAGTATTTT
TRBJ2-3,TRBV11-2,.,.,CASSIGGLTDTQYF,TGTGCCAGCAGCATCGGGGGACTGACAGATACGCAGTATTTT
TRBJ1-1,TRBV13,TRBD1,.,CASTWDRDTEAFF,TGTGCCAGCACCTGGGACAGGGACACTGAAGCTTTCTTT
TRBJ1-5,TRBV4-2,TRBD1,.,CASSQDSDRADGNQPQHF,TGTGCCAGCAGCCAAGATTCGGACAGGGCTGACGGCAATCAGCCCCAGCATTTT
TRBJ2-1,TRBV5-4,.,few,CASSLVRGSSYNEQFF,TGTGCCAGCAGCTTGGTGAGGGGGAGCTCCTACAATGAGCAGTTCTTC
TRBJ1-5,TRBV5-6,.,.,CASSLGYGKGGDQPQHF,TGTGCCAGCAGCTTGGGGTATGGGAAGGGGGGGGATCAGCCCCAGCATTTT
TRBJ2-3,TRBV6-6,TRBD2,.,CASSYRRGRSTDTQYF,TGTGCCAGCAGTTACAGGCGGGGGAGGAGCACAGATACGCAGTATTTT
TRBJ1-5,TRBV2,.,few,CASSADTLSNQPQHF,TGTGCCAGCAGTGCCGACACGCTTAGCAATCAGCCCCAGCATTTT
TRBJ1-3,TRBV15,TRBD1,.,CATSRVGQGSYGNTIYF,TGTGCCACCAGCAGAGTTGGACAGGGGTCCTACGGAAACACCATATATTTT
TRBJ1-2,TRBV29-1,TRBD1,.,CSVAGTGSGYTF,TGCAGCGTCGCCGGGACAGGGTCGGGCTACACCTTC
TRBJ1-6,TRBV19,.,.,CASSMTTGNYNSPLHF,TGTGCCAGTAGTATGACGACAGGCAACTATAATTCACCCCTCCACTTT
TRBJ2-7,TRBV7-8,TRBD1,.,CASSDQSLYEPGQGPEQYF,TGTGCCAGCAGCGACCAGAGCCTCTACGAACCGGGACAGGGGCCCGAGCAGTACTTC
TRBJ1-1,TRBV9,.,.,CASSVSTLNTEAFF,TGTGCCAGCAGCGTGTCGACTTTGAACACTGAAGCTTTCTTT
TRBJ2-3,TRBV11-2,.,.,CASSLYPGTSTDTQYF,TGTGCCAGCAGCTTATATCCCGGGACTTCCACAGATACGCAGTATTTT
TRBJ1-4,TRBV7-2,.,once,CASSLMGQKLFF,TGTGCCAGCAGCTTAATGGGGCAAAAACTGTTTTTT
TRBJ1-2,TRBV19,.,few,CASAGTDVGYGYTF,TGTGCCAGTGCGGGGACCGACGTTGGATATGGCTACACCTTC
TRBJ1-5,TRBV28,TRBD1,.,CASSLYRDREQPQHF,TGTGCCAGCAGTTTGTATAGGGACAGGGAGCAGCCCCAGCATTTT
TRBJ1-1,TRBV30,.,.,CAWIKGAGVATYNTEAFF,TGTGCCTGGATCAAGGGTGCAGGGGTGGCCACTTACAACACTGAAGCTTTCTTT
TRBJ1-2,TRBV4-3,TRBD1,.,CASSQEIHRTGDDYGYTF,TGCGCCAGCAGCCAGGAAATCCATAGGACAGGCGACGACTATGGCTACACCTTC
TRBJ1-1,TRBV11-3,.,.,CASSLGGGQNTEAFF,TGTGCCAGCAGCTTGGGGGGAGGGCAGAACACTGAAGCTTTCTTT
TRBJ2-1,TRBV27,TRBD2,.,CASSSRWRGVYDEQFF,TGTGCCAGCAGTTCCCGGTGGCGGGGGGTTTACGATGAGCAGTTCTTC
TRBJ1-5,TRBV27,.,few,CASSQFGGINQPQHF,TGTGCCAGCAGTCAATTTGGGGGGATCAATCAGCCCCAGCATTTT